The clone carrying this T cell receptor (beta chain) turned up a few times. Its specificity is not known. The CDR3 consists of 17 residues. The ends were cut back, 4 bases at V and 0 bases at J, with 16 bases in the middle. Germline CDR1 is MDHEN and CDR2 is SYDVKM. This specimen belongs to a study of cytotoxic CD8 clonotypes in ibrutinib-treated CLL. Across the study: Specimens for response were gathered following a median around eleven months of therapy, spanning 6 to 36. Study results and limitations: Upon ibrutinib response clonality rose, and upon progression it fell back toward baseline.

This table comes from immunoSEQ multiplex PCR, and its TCRdb copy is limited to in-frame clones, with some not included. The table shows fewer than 150,000 clones, with roughly 84% occurring only once. Sample: PBMCs, taken after 24 months of ibrutinib treatment. This clonotype was obtained from a human donor with chronic lymphocytic leukemia. The J gene is TRBJ1-3, the V gene TRBV28; TRBD1 is a possible D gene (6 bases). CDR3 sequence reads: CASSSWGDTRSGNTIYF. CDR3 sequence (DNA): TGTGCCAGCAGTTCTTGGGGGGACACACGCTCTGGAAACACCATATATTTT.